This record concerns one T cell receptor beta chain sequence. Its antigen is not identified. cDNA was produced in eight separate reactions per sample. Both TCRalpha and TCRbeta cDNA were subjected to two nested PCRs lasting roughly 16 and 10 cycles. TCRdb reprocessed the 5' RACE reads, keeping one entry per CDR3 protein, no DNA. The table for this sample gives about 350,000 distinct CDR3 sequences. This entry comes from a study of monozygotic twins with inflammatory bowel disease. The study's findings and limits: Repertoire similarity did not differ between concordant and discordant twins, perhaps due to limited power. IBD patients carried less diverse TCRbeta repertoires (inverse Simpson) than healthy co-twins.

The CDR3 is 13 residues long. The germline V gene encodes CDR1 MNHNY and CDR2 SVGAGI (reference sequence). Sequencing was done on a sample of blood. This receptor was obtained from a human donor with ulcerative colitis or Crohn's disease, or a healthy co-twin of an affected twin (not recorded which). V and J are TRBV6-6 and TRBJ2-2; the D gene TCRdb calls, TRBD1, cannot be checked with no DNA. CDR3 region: CASSQGRTGELFF.